The clone carrying this TCR beta chain was picked up many times. Its cognate antigen is unknown. The entry originates in a study of spatial heterogeneity in lung cancer. Study context: Every unique TCR and UMI combination, on average, appeared more than ten times in raw reads. Study observations and caveats: Ubiquitous expanded tumor TCRs surfaced in blood more at resection than they did at follow-up.

CDR1 DFQATT and CDR2 SNEGSKA come from the germline V gene (reference sequence). The CDR3 is 11 amino acids. The V end was cut by 1 base, the J end by 4 bases, with 4 bases between. The time point here: sample taken at primary tumor resection. No cells were sorted before sequencing. The whole RNA sequenced was extracted from tumor, nontumor lung or frozen PBMC. Samples were donated by 72 untreated early-stage non-small cell lung cancer patients. The study tagged each TCR cDNA molecule with a unique molecular identifier. TCRdb analysed the 5' RACE reads with MiXCR anew, one entry per CDR3 protein. Here the sample spans some 83,000 distinct CDR3 sequences, roughly a fifth being singletons.

Sequencing was performed on PBMCs, taken at surgery. The receptor was derived from a male donor with early-stage non-small cell lung cancer. The chain couples TRBV20-1 to TRBJ1-2, with no clear D. The CDR3 nucleotides are TGCAGTGCTAGAGGAGCCTATGGCTACACCTTC. It encodes CSARGAYGYTF.